This TCR beta chain derives from a study of response to subunit inactivated influenza vaccine. This clonotype came up a few times. Its cognate antigen is unknown. The CDR3 contains 12 residues. CDR1 MDHEN and CDR2 SYDVKM come from the germline V gene. V shed 6 bases and J 9 bases; nucleotides not matched to a gene: 5. Regarding the study as a whole: T cells newly recruited by each seasonal influenza vaccination are few, the authors suggested.

In TCRdb, the RT-PCR reads were re-called with MiXCR into one record per CDR3 protein. The sample holds more than 200,000 distinct CDR3 sequences; 12% are singletons and the top ten take approximately 7.8%. The material was non-naive T cells sorted from PBMCs, obtained 14 to 15 days before vaccination. The clonotype was recovered from a man aged 45-65 years who received an inactivated influenza vaccine. The rearrangement links TRBV28 to TRBJ2-1; 7 nucleotides match TRBD1. CDR3 amino acids: CASRQGFGEQFF. CDR3 nucleotides: TGTGCCAGCAGACAGGGGTTTGGTGAGCAGTTCTTC.